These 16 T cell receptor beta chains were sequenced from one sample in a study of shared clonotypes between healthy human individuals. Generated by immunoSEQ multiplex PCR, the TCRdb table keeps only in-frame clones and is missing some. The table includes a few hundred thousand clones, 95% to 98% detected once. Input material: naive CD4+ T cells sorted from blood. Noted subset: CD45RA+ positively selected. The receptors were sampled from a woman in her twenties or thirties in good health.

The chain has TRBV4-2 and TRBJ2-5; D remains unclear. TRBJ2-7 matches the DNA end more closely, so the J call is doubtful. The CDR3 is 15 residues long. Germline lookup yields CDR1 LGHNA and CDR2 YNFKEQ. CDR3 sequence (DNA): TGTGCCAGCAGCCATGACCTAGGCTCCTCCTACGAGCAGTACTTC. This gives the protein CASSHDLGSSYEQYF.

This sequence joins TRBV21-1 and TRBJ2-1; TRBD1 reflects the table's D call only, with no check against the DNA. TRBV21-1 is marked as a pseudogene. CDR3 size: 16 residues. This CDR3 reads CASSKKLSDRESEQFF. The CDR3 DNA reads TGTGCCAGCAGCAAAAAGTTATCCGACAGGGAAAGTGAGCAGTTCTTC.

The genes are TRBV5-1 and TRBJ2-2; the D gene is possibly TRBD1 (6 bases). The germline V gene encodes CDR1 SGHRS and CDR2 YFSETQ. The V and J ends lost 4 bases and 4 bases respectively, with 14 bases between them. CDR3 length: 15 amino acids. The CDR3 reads CASSGADSGTGELFF. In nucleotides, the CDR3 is TGCGCCAGCAGCGGGGCGGACAGCGGCACCGGGGAGCTGTTTTTT.

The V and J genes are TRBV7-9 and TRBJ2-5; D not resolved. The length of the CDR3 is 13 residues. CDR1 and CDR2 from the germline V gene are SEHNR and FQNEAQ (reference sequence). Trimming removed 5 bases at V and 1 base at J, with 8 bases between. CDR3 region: CASSRSVQETQYF. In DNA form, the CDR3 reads TGTGCCAGCAGCCGCTCCGTCCAAGAGACCCAGTACTTC.

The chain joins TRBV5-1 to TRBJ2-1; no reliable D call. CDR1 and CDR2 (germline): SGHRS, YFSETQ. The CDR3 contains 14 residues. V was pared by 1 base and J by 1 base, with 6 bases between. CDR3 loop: CASSLMESYNEQFF. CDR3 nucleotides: TGCGCCAGCAGCTTGATGGAGTCCTACAATGAGCAGTTCTTC.

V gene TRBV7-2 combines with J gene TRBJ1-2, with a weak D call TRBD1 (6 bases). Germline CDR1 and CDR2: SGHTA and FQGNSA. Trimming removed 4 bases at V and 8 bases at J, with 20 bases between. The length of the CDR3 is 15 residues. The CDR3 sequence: CASSSPGQFSSGYTF. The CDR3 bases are TGTGCCAGCAGCTCACCCGGACAGTTTTCATCCGGCTACACCTTC.

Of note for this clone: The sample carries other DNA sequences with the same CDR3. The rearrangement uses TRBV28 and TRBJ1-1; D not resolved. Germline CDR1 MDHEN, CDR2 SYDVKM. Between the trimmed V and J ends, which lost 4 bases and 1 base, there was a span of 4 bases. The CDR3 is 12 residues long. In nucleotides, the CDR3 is TGTGCCAGCAGTTCACCGAACACTGAAGCTTTCTTT. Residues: CASSSPNTEAFF. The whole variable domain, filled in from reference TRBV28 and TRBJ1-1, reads DVKVTQSSRYLVKRTGEKVFLECVQDMDHENMFWYRQDPGLGLRLIYFSYDVKMKEKGDIPEGYSVSREKKERFSLILESASTNQTSMYLCASSSPNTEAFFGQGTRLTVV.

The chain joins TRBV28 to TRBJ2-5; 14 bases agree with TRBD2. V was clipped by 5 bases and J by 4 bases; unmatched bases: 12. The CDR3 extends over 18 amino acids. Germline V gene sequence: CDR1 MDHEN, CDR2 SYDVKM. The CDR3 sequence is CASSTIRTSGRFSETQYF. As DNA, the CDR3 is TGTGCCAGCAGTACAATCAGGACTAGCGGGAGGTTTTCAGAGACCCAGTACTTC.

The CDR3 region is CASSFPLAGGTNEQFF. The CDR3 region has the DNA TGTGCCAGCAGCTTCCCACTAGCGGGAGGTACGAATGAGCAGTTCTTC. The chain carries TRBV7-3 and TRBJ2-1, with TRBD2 matching 12 bases. The length of the CDR3 is 16 residues. CDR1 is SGHTA, CDR2 FQGTGA, per germline. Trimming cost V 3 bases and J 7 bases; bases outside gene matches: 7.

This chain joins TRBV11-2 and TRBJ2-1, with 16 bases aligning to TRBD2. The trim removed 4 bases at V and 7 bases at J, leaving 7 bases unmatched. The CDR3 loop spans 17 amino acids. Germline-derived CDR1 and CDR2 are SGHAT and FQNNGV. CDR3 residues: CASSSGLAGGIGNEQFF. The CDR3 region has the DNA TGTGCCAGCAGCTCGGGACTAGCGGGAGGGATCGGGAATGAGCAGTTCTTC.

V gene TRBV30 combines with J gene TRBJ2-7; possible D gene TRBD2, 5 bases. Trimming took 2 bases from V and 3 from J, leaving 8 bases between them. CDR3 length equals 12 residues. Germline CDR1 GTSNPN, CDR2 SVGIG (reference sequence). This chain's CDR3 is CAWSPGIYEQYF. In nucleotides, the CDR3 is TGTGCCTGGAGTCCCGGGATCTACGAGCAGTACTTC.

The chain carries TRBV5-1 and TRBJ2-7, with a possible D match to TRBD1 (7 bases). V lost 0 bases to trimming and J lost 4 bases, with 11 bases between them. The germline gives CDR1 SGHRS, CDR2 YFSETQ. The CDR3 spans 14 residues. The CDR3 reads CASSLDRGGYEQYF. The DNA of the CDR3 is TGCGCCAGCAGCTTGGACAGGGGAGGATACGAGCAGTACTTC.

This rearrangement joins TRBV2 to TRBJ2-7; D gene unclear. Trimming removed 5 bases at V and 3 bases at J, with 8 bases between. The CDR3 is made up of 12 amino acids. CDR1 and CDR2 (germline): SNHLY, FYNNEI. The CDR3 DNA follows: TGTGCCAGCAGTACCACCGGCTACGAGCAGTACTTC. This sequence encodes CASSTTGYEQYF.

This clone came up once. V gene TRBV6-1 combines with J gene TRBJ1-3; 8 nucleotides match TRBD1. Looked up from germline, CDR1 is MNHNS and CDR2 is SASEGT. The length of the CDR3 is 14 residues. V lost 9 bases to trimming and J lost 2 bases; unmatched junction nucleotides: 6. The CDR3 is CASMTGEAGNTIYF. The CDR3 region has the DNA TGTGCCAGTATGACAGGGGAAGCTGGAAACACCATATATTTT.

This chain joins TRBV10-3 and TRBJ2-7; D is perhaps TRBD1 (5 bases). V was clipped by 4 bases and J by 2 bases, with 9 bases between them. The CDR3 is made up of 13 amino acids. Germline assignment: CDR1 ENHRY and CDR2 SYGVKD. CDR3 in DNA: TGTGCCATCAGTGGGACAACTACCTACGAGCAGTACTTC. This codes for CAISGTTTYEQYF.

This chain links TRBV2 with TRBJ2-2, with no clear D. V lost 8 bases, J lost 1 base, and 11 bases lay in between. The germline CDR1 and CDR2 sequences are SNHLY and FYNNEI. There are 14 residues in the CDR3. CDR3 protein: CASSPRKNTGELFF. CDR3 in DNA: TGTGCCAGCTCCCCAAGAAAGAACACCGGGGAGCTGTTTTTT.